This note documents a single TCR beta chain sequence. Only in-frame clones appear in the TCRdb table, and some are missing; sequencing was by immunoSEQ multiplex PCR. Of roughly 120,000 clones listed, roughly 95% are singletons. The record originates from a study of control samples from healthy donors and cancer patients. This CDR3 has 15 amino acids. In germline, CDR1 is LNHDA, CDR2 SQIVND (reference sequence). The ends were cut back, 7 bases at V and 0 bases at J, with 13 bases in the middle. This rearrangement joins TRBV19 to TRBJ2-1; no reliable D call. The sequence came from a man aged 25 to 40 in good health. Sequences were obtained from blood. CDR3 nucleotides: TGTGCCAGTACACTCCACACGAGCTCCTACAATGAGCAGTTCTTC. Its translation is CASTLHTSSYNEQFF.